The clone carrying this T cell receptor (beta chain) ranks as medium-sized. What it binds is unknown. This sample is part of a study of metastatic and nonmetastatic thyroid tumors. Study-level points and caveats: Relative to benign nodules, malignant thyroid tumors were reportedly characterized by significantly elevated TCR beta diversity in blood and tumor.

TCRdb re-clonotyped the PCR reads via MiXCR. The sample holds approximately 9,000 clones, roughly 30% seen once. Prior to thyroid surgery, none of the patients had received any treatment. The receptor was isolated from a female donor with papillary thyroid cancer or a benign thyroid nodule (not recorded which). Some clones in this sample may be carry-over from other donors' samples. Sequencing was performed on adjacent normal tissue.

The CDR3 reads CASSLGLAGGSATQYF. CDR3 in DNA: TGTGCCAGCAGTTTGGGGCTAGCGGGGGGATCGGCTACGCAGTATTTT. V gene TRBV27 combines with J gene TRBJ2-3, with 11 bases that match TRBD2. Germline V gives CDR1 MNHEY, CDR2 SMNVEV (reference sequence). V lost 3 bases, J lost 8 bases, and 10 bases stayed unmatched. CDR3 size: 16 residues.